The 30 T cell receptor beta chains reported below all come from one sample, sequenced in a study of T cell responses to AZD1222 COVID-19 vaccine (dated by TCRdb to the early 2020s). Preparation of the library involved the immunoSEQ multiplex PCR assay. TCRdb holds this immuneACCESS table with in-frame rearrangements only. Some clones are missing; in checked studies, unresolved V genes explain under half, and the rest has no known cause. The table for this sample lists more than 100,000 clones; roughly 90% of them were counted only once. Under 9% of the sample goes to the ten largest clones. Read against the paper, the sample's time point label means: about 28 days (+/-7) after the second vaccine dose. The source material was peripheral blood, sampled 28 days after the second AZD1222 dose. The receptors originated from an adult who received the AZD1222 COVID-19 vaccine.

This clone is a singleton in its sample. The chain carries TRBV2 and TRBJ1-5; D gene uncertain. Germline assignment: CDR1 SNHLY and CDR2 FYNNEI. The V end was cut by 8 bases, the J end by 7 bases, with 15 bases between. The length of the CDR3 is 13 residues. CDR3 amino acids: CASGRITAQPQHF. CDR3 sequence (DNA): TGTGCCAGCGGACGAATAACAGCCCAGCCCCAGCATTTT. The full variable domain, completed using reference TRBV2 and TRBJ1-5, is EPEVTQTPSHQVTQMGQEVILRCVPISNHLYFYWYRQILGQKVEFLVSFYNNEISEKSEIFDDQFSVERPDGSNFTLKIRSTKLEDSAMYFCASGRITAQPQHFGDGTRLSIL.

The V gene is TRBV28, the J gene TRBJ1-1; D is unresolved. Germline V CDR1 and CDR2: MDHEN, SYDVKM. The germline V and J ends were trimmed by 2 bases and 4 bases, with 11 bases remaining between them. This CDR3 spans 14 amino acids. CDR3 sequence (DNA): TGTGCCAGCAGTTTACCTTGGGTACCCACTGAAGCTTTCTTT. Protein: CASSLPWVPTEAFF.

The rearrangement links TRBV6-2 or TRBV6-3 to TRBJ1-2; tentative D call: TRBD1 (5 bases). The CDR3 consists of 17 residues. CDR1 is MNHEY, CDR2 SVGEGT, per germline. The V gene lost 6 bases and the J gene lost 1 base, with 21 bases spanning the gap. CDR3 loop: CASSPILQGRGNYGYTF. As DNA, the CDR3 is TGTGCCAGCAGCCCAATCCTCCAGGGAAGGGGTAACTATGGCTACACCTTC.

The chain recombines TRBV5-1 with TRBJ2-7, with unresolved D. Trimming took 0 bases from V and 1 from J, leaving 5 bases between them. The CDR3 spans 13 residues. Germline-derived CDR1 and CDR2 are SGHRS and YFSETQ. In nucleotides, the CDR3 is TGCGCCAGCAGCTTGGTTGGTTCCTACGAGCAGTACTTC. Its translation: CASSLVGSYEQYF.

This chain connects TRBV3-1 (or the pseudogene TRBV3-2) to TRBJ1-2; TRBD1 matches at 8 bases. Unmatched junction bases numbered 2, after V lost 0 bases and J lost 2 bases. The CDR3 covers 15 residues. Germline CDR1 LGHDT, CDR2 YNNKEL (reference sequence). The CDR3 region is CASSQENRGNYGYTF. For the CDR3, the DNA is TGTGCCAGCAGCCAAGAGAACAGGGGGAACTATGGCTACACCTTC.

The chain uses TRBV11-2 and TRBJ1-4; D is perhaps TRBD1 (6 bases). This CDR3 has 19 residues. Per the germline V gene, CDR1 is SGHAT and CDR2 is FQNNGV. V lost 1 base and J 4 bases, leaving 22 bases between the germline ends. CDR3 DNA: TGTGCCAGCAGCTTAGGGGCCTGGGCAGGGGCCGGAGGTAATGAAAAACTGTTTTTT. It yields the protein CASSLGAWAGAGGNEKLFF.

This chain joins TRBV6-5 and TRBJ1-2, with D possibly TRBD1 on 5 matching bases. Trimming pared 3 bases from V and 2 bases from J, leaving 10 bases between. The CDR3 totals 14 residues. Looked up from germline, CDR1 is MNHEY and CDR2 is SVGAGI. The CDR3 DNA follows: TGTGCCAGCAGTTATCAGGGCGCGAACTATGGCTACACCTTC. It codes for CASSYQGANYGYTF.

V is TRBV7-8 and J is TRBJ2-2, with D perhaps matching TRBD1 or TRBD2 (5 bases each). Germline-derived CDR1 and CDR2 are SGHVS and FQNEAQ. Trimming removed 3 bases at V and 2 bases at J, with 10 bases between. The CDR3 length is 15 residues. The CDR3 DNA is TGTGCCAGCAGCTTCTCCCGGGGCAACACCGGGGAGCTGTTTTTT. Encoded protein: CASSFSRGNTGELFF.

The rearrangement uses TRBV4-1 and TRBJ2-7; the match to TRBD1 covers 8 bases. Germline CDR1 and CDR2: MGHRA and YSYEKL. V was clipped by 0 bases and J by 6 bases; unmatched bases: 13. This CDR3 region has 17 residues. In DNA, the CDR3 is TGCGCCAGCAGCCAAGATCTCGGGCAGGGGGCTCCTCTCGAGCAGTACTTC. It specifies CASSQDLGQGAPLEQYF.

The chain employs TRBV6-1 and TRBJ1-1, with D uncertain. Trimming took 2 bases from V and 4 from J, leaving 11 bases between them. The CDR3 extends over 14 amino acids. Germline V gene lookup returns CDR1 MNHNS and CDR2 SASEGT. Here the CDR3 reads CASSELGESTEAFF. For the CDR3, the DNA is TGTGCCAGCAGTGAATTAGGAGAATCCACTGAAGCTTTCTTT.

The chain is built from TRBV5-1 and TRBJ2-2; D call uncertain. The CDR3 is 15 residues long. Germline CDR1 and CDR2: SGHRS and YFSETQ. V was cut by 4 bases and J by 6 bases, with 16 bases left in between. The CDR3 DNA reads TGCGCCAGCAGCCTAGAGTTCTTCCCCTCCGGGGAGCTGTTTTTT. Translated: CASSLEFFPSGELFF.

This clone was seen only once. The CDR3 DNA follows: TGTGCCAGCAGCTTGACCGGGACTAGCGGAAATACGCAGTATTTT. This encodes CASSLTGTSGNTQYF. The chain links TRBV3-1 (or the pseudogene TRBV3-2) to TRBJ2-3; 11 bases line up with TRBD2. The V gene's germline CDR1 is LGHDT and CDR2 YNNKEL (reference sequence). The CDR3 sequence is 15 residues long. V shed 5 bases, J shed 7 bases, and the junction held 8 bases outside the gene matches.

This chain joins TRBV7-2 and TRBJ1-5; D is undetermined. V lost 2 bases to trimming and J lost 7 bases, with 12 bases between them. CDR1 is SGHTA, CDR2 FQGNSA, per germline. There are 14 residues in the CDR3. The CDR3 nucleotides are TGTGCCAGCAGCTTACAACGGGTCGGCCAGCCCCAGCATTTT. This sequence encodes CASSLQRVGQPQHF.

The chain employs TRBV7-2 and TRBJ2-7; 9 bases are shared with TRBD1. V lost 5 bases to trimming and J lost 3 bases; unmatched junction nucleotides: 8. The CDR3 consists of 15 residues. Germline CDR1 reads SGHTA; CDR2 reads FQGNSA. CDR3 sequence reads: CASSQGTGIGYEQYF. CDR3 DNA: TGTGCCAGCAGCCAAGGGACAGGGATCGGCTACGAGCAGTACTTC.

This clone was observed a single time. This chain joins TRBV5-4 and TRBJ1-2; 8 bases map to TRBD1. CDR1 is SGHNT and CDR2 is YYREEE in the germline V gene (reference sequence). The V gene end was trimmed by 4 bases and the J gene end by 6 bases; junction bases not matched to a gene: 8. This CDR3 is 14 amino acids long. CDR3 bases: TGTGCCAGCAGCCAGAAGACAGGGGCAGATGGCTACACCTTC. Its translation: CASSQKTGADGYTF. Full variable domain (missing parts from reference TRBV5-4 and TRBJ1-2): ETGVTQSPTHLIKTRGQQVTLRCSSQSGHNTVSWYQQALGQGPQFIFQYYREEENGRGNFPPRFSGLQFPNYSSELNVNALELDDSALYLCASSQKTGADGYTFGSGTRLTVV.

The chain combines TRBV28 with TRBJ1-2, with TRBD1 matching 8 bases. V lost 5 bases, J lost 7 bases, and 6 bases stayed unmatched. CDR3 length equals 13 residues. CDR1 MDHEN and CDR2 SYDVKM come from the germline V gene. DNA for the CDR3: TGTGCCAGCAGTGAACAGGGGGTATTTGGCTACACCTTC. It yields the protein CASSEQGVFGYTF.

The chain uses TRBV11-2 and TRBJ1-2; D call uncertain. CDR1 and CDR2 from the germline V gene are SGHAT and FQNNGV. The CDR3 extends over 15 amino acids. V lost 5 bases and J 9 bases, leaving 22 bases between the germline ends. CDR3 nucleotide sequence: TGTGCCAGCAGCCCCCTAGGAGACGGACTGATGCGCTACACCTTC. This translates into CASSPLGDGLMRYTF.

The chain recombines TRBV6-1 with TRBJ1-1; D not resolved. CDR3 length equals 10 residues. The V end was cut by 3 bases, the J end by 13 bases, with 9 bases between. Germline loops: CDR1 MNHNS, CDR2 SASEGT. The CDR3 reads CASSDTASFF. The CDR3 DNA reads TGTGCCAGCAGTGACACGGCCAGTTTCTTT.

V and J are TRBV5-4 and TRBJ2-1, with D perhaps TRBD2 (5 bases). The CDR3 has 13 amino acids. Germline values: CDR1 SGHNT, CDR2 YYREEE (reference sequence). With 3 bases removed from V and 9 bases from J, the gap between germline ends came to 13 bases. The CDR3 sequence is CASSSIANTEQFF. The DNA of the CDR3 is TGTGCCAGCAGCTCAATAGCGAATACTGAGCAGTTCTTC.

This clone appeared a single time. The chain couples TRBV7-9 to TRBJ2-1, with a weak D call TRBD2 (6 bases). Germline CDR1 is SEHNR and CDR2 is FQNEAQ (reference sequence). V dropped 5 bases and J dropped 7 bases, with 15 bases sitting between them. CDR3 length: 14 amino acids. CDR3 nucleotides: TGTGCCAGCAGCCTTCGCGGGGTAGGGAATGAGCAGTTCTTC. The encoded protein is CASSLRGVGNEQFF. The entire variable domain, with the rest obtained from reference TRBV7-9 and TRBJ2-1, is as follows: DTGVSQNPRHKITKRGQNVTFRCDPISEHNRLYWYRQTLGQGPEFLTYFQNEAQLEKSRLLSDRFSAERPKGSFSTLEIQRTEQGDSAMYLCASSLRGVGNEQFFGPGTRLTVL.

This chain joins TRBV18 and TRBJ2-3; D is uncertain. The V end was cut by 2 bases, the J end by 0 bases, with 3 bases between. CDR3 size: 13 residues. The germline V gene has CDR1 KGHSH and CDR2 LQKENI. This CDR3 reads CASSPDSTDTQYF. The CDR3 bases are TGTGCCAGCTCACCAGACAGCACAGATACGCAGTATTTT.

The sample holds one count of this clone. The genes are TRBV28 and TRBJ2-1; D may be TRBD2 (6 bases). V gave up 6 bases and J gave up 8 bases, with 20 bases separating them. The CDR3 is made up of 15 amino acids. Looked up from germline, CDR1 is MDHEN and CDR2 is SYDVKM. The CDR3 sequence: CASSPTSPYVDEQFF. The CDR3 nucleotides are TGTGCCAGCAGCCCGACTAGTCCTTACGTCGATGAGCAGTTCTTC.

The V gene is TRBV19, the J gene TRBJ1-1, with D possibly TRBD1 on 5 matching bases. This CDR3 contains 14 residues. Germline CDR1 and CDR2: LNHDA and SQIVND (reference sequence). Trimming pared 3 bases from V and 10 bases from J, leaving 18 bases between. The CDR3 sequence is CASSIGGTSSGAFF. The CDR3 DNA follows: TGTGCCAGTAGTATCGGGGGGACCTCTTCTGGAGCTTTCTTT. The variable domain in full, with the rest retrieved from reference TRBV19 and TRBJ1-1, is DGGITQSPKYLFRKEGQNVTLSCEQNLNHDAMYWYRQDPGQGLRLIYYSQIVNDFQKGDIAEGYSVSREKKESFPLTVTSAQKNPTAFYLCASSIGGTSSGAFFGQGTRLTVV.

The V gene is TRBV27, the J gene TRBJ1-6; D unclear. CDR3 size: 13 residues. V was trimmed by 3 bases and J by 10 bases, leaving 10 bases between them. The germline gives CDR1 MNHEY, CDR2 SMNVEV (reference sequence). The CDR3 protein is CASSFGVGSPLHF. The CDR3 nucleotides are TGTGCCAGCAGTTTTGGGGTAGGGTCACCCCTCCACTTT.

This chain uses TRBV11-2 with TRBJ2-3, with 13 bases aligning to TRBD2. Per the germline V gene, CDR1 is SGHAT and CDR2 is FQNNGV. The CDR3 has 17 residues. Germline trimming cut 5 bases from V and 2 bases from J; bases unmatched to any gene: 7. The CDR3 coding sequence is TGTGCCAGCAGCCCGGGACTAGCGGGGCCCTTCACAGATACGCAGTATTTT. The encoded protein is CASSPGLAGPFTDTQYF.

V gene TRBV6-1 combines with J gene TRBJ1-1; tentative D call: TRBD1 (6 bases). Trimming removed 1 base at V and 5 bases at J, with 20 bases between. CDR1 and CDR2 (germline): MNHNS, SASEGT. The length of the CDR3 is 17 residues. The CDR3 DNA is TGTGCCAGCAGTGAAGTAGGGGGGCAAGGTGTAAAAACTGAAGCTTTCTTT. Its translation is CASSEVGGQGVKTEAFF.

The rearrangement uses TRBV4-2 and TRBJ2-7; 11 nucleotides agree with TRBD2. The CDR3 spans 16 residues. Germline V gene sequence: CDR1 LGHNA, CDR2 YNFKEQ. After removal of 2 bases from V and 2 bases from J, the junction contained 5 bases not matched to a gene. CDR3 sequence: CASSQFSGRAAYEQYF. In DNA form, the CDR3 reads TGTGCCAGCAGCCAATTTAGCGGGAGGGCCGCCTACGAGCAGTACTTC.

V is TRBV19 and J is TRBJ1-2; 9 bases line up with TRBD1. The germline V gene has CDR1 LNHDA and CDR2 SQIVND (reference sequence). V lost 4 bases, J lost 10 bases, and 10 bases stayed unmatched. The length of the CDR3 is 14 residues. CDR3 DNA sequence: TGTGCCAGTAGTAGGGACAGGGAGACCTTTTTCTACACCTTC. This gives the protein CASSRDRETFFYTF.

The chain recombines TRBV24-1 with TRBJ1-2, with D unresolved. This CDR3 is 13 amino acids long. Trimming removed 7 bases at V and 2 bases at J, with 10 bases between. Germline V gene data show CDR1 as KGHDR and CDR2 as SFDVKD. The chain's CDR3 is CATRATENYGYTF. CDR3 sequence (DNA): TGTGCCACCAGGGCGACTGAGAACTATGGCTACACCTTC.

The rearrangement joins TRBV28 to TRBJ1-4; D is unresolved. Germline V gene sequence: CDR1 MDHEN, CDR2 SYDVKM. Trimming cost V 6 bases and J 6 bases, with 20 bases left between them. This CDR3 region has 16 residues. DNA of the CDR3: TGTGCCAGCAGCCTACCTTGGGGAGCCGGGGATGAAAAACTGTTTTTT. Protein: CASSLPWGAGDEKLFF. Drawing the rest from reference TRBV28 and TRBJ1-4, the complete variable domain is DVKVTQSSRYLVKRTGEKVFLECVQDMDHENMFWYRQDPGLGLRLIYFSYDVKMKEKGDIPEGYSVSREKKERFSLILESASTNQTSMYLCASSLPWGAGDEKLFFGSGTQLSVL.